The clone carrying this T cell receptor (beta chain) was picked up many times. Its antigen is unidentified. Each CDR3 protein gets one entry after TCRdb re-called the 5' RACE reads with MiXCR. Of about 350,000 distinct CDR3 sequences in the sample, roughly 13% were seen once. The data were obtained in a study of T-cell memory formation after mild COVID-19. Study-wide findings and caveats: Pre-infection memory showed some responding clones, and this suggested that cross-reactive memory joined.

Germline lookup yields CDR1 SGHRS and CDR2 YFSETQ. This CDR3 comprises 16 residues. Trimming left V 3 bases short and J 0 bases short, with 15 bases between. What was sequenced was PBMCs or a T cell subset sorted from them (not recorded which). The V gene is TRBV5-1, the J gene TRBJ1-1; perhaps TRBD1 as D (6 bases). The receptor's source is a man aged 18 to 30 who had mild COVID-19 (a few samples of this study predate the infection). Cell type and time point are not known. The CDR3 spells CASSSDGQPMNTEAFF. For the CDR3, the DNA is TGCGCCAGCAGCTCTGATGGACAGCCCATGAACACTGAAGCTTTCTTT. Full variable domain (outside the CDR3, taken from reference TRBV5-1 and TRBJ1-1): KAGVTQTPRYLIKTRGQQVTLSCSPISGHRSVSWYQQTPGQGLQFLFEYFSETQRNKGNFPGRFSGRQFSNSRSEMNVSTLELGDSALYLCASSSDGQPMNTEAFFGQGTRLTVV.